What follows are 16 T cell receptor beta chains derived from one specimen sequenced in a study of blood T cell repertoires in COVID-19. Profiling relied on immunoSEQ multiplex PCR, and the TCRdb table lists in-frame clones only, not all of them. Of around 100,000 clones listed, around four fifths are singletons. Sequencing used peripheral blood. The source is a man in his sixties with acute or convalescent COVID-19.

This clone has more than one count but fewer than ten. The rearrangement links TRBV29-1 to TRBJ1-1, with no clear D. The CDR3 loop spans 13 amino acids. V was pared by 6 bases and J by 0 bases, with 11 bases between. Germline CDR1 SQVTM, CDR2 ANQGSEA. The CDR3 region has the DNA TGCAGCGTGGAGGACGGCCTGAACACTGAAGCTTTCTTT. This codes for CSVEDGLNTEAFF.

The genes are TRBV28 and TRBJ1-2; no reliable D call. Germline V gives CDR1 MDHEN, CDR2 SYDVKM. Between the trimmed V and J ends, which lost 4 bases and 4 bases, there was a span of 7 bases. The CDR3 is 12 residues long. The CDR3 is CASSSTVYGYTF. Written as DNA, the CDR3 is TGTGCCAGCAGTTCTACCGTCTATGGCTACACCTTC.

The J gene is TRBJ1-5, the V gene TRBV23-1, with D uncertain. TRBV23-1 is assigned to the ORF class and has an uncertain function. Trimming cost V 0 bases and J 4 bases, with 31 bases left between them. The CDR3 contains 22 residues. In DNA form, the CDR3 reads TGCGCCAGCAGTCAATCTTTCCGACGTTTGGGCCGAGACACAAAAAGTAATCAGCCCCAGCATTTT. Its protein product is CASSQSFRRLGRDTKSNQPQHF.

The CDR3 region is CASSLGQARIAKNIQYF. The CDR3 region has the DNA TGTGCCAGCAGCTTAGGACAGGCGAGAATAGCCAAAAACATTCAGTACTTC. V usage is TRBV13 and J usage is TRBJ2-4; D may be TRBD1 (5 bases). V was pared by 0 bases and J by 0 bases, with 12 bases between. Germline V gene sequence: CDR1 PRHDT, CDR2 FYEKMQ (reference sequence). The CDR3 runs 17 residues.

The table lists this clone with a count of one. The chain combines TRBV28 with TRBJ2-3; the D gene is possibly TRBD1 (6 bases). V gave up 4 bases and J gave up 2 bases, with 13 bases separating them. CDR1 MDHEN and CDR2 SYDVKM come from the germline V gene. The CDR3 extends over 15 amino acids. CDR3 sequence (DNA): TGTGCCAGCAGTTCCCGGGACACCTACACAGATACGCAGTATTTT. Protein: CASSSRDTYTDTQYF.

The genes are TRBV12-5 and TRBJ1-1; 9 bases are shared with TRBD1. There are 15 residues in the CDR3. The ends lost 7 bases at V and 4 bases at J; junction bases unmatched: 10. CDR1 is LGHNT and CDR2 is FRNRAP in the germline V gene. In nucleotides, the CDR3 is TGTGCTAGTGTTCTGACAGGGGGGCTTACCACTGAAGCTTTCTTT. Its protein product is CASVLTGGLTTEAFF. Together with reference TRBV12-5 and TRBJ1-1, the CDR3 gives the full variable domain: DARVTQTPRHKVTEMGQEVTMRCQPILGHNTVFWYRQTMMQGLELLAYFRNRAPLDDSGMPKDRFSAEMPDATLATLKIQPSEPRDSAVYFCASVLTGGLTTEAFFGQGTRLTVV.

The gene calls are TRBV5-1 and TRBJ2-3; perhaps TRBD2 as D (5 bases). The CDR3 is 14 residues long. Germline loops: CDR1 SGHRS, CDR2 YFSETQ. Trimming took 6 bases from V and 1 from J, leaving 12 bases between them. Here the CDR3 DNA reads TGCGCCAGCAAAGGTGAGGGAGGCACAGATACGCAGTATTTT. Its protein is CASKGEGGTDTQYF. The whole variable domain, filled in from reference TRBV5-1 and TRBJ2-3, reads KAGVTQTPRYLIKTRGQQVTLSCSPISGHRSVSWYQQTPGQGLQFLFEYFSETQRNKGNFPGRFSGRQFSNSRSEMNVSTLELGDSALYLCASKGEGGTDTQYFGPGTRLTVL.

This clone was counted only a few times. The genes are TRBV2 and TRBJ1-5, with 8 positions matching TRBD1. CDR1 and CDR2 from the germline V gene are SNHLY and FYNNEI. The J segment lost 4 bases and the V segment lost 10 bases, leaving 6 bases of the junction unmatched. This CDR3 is 13 amino acids long. As DNA, the CDR3 is TGTGCCAACTCCAGGGGGCGAAATCAGCCCCAGCATTTT. The encoded protein is CANSRGRNQPQHF.

This clone was counted only a few times. This chain connects TRBV9 to TRBJ2-6, with D possibly matching TRBD1 (5 bases). The V and J ends lost 0 bases and 0 bases respectively, with 10 bases between them. Germline CDR1 reads SGDLS; CDR2 reads YYNGEE. This CDR3 contains 17 residues. The CDR3 DNA reads TGTGCCAGCAGCGTAGGGGGCTCCGACTCTGGGGCCAACGTCCTGACTTTC. It is translated as CASSVGGSDSGANVLTF.

The chain carries TRBV6-2 or TRBV6-3 and TRBJ1-2; 7 positions agree with TRBD1. Per the germline V gene, CDR1 is MNHEY and CDR2 is SVGEGT. The CDR3 has 13 amino acids. The junction had 5 bases not matched to a gene; V was cut back by 6 bases and J by 4 bases. The CDR3 bases are TGTGCCAGCAGCCCCGGACAGGTCTATGGCTACACCTTC. This translates into CASSPGQVYGYTF.

V is TRBV5-4 and J is TRBJ1-1, with D unresolved. Trimming removed 5 bases from V and 1 base from J, with 6 bases in between. The CDR3 sequence is 12 residues long. Per the germline V gene, CDR1 is SGHNT and CDR2 is YYREEE (reference sequence). The CDR3 nucleotides read TGTGCCAGCAGTGAGAGGAACACTGAAGCTTTCTTT. Protein sequence: CASSERNTEAFF.

This chain joins TRBV7-8 and TRBJ1-2; TRBD1 is a possible D gene (5 bases). The CDR3 covers 15 residues. Trimming took off 6 bases at V and 1 base at J, with 15 bases between the two ends. Germline V gene data show CDR1 as SGHVS and CDR2 as FQNEAQ. The CDR3 DNA sequence: TGTGCCAGCAGTTTGGAGGGGTTCCGTAACTATGGCTACACCTTC. Translation: CASSLEGFRNYGYTF.

This chain connects TRBV6-5 to TRBJ2-1; 9 bases map to TRBD1. Germline-derived CDR1 and CDR2 are MNHEY and SVGAGI. This CDR3 spans 14 amino acids. The J segment lost 7 bases and the V segment lost 6 bases, leaving 7 bases of the junction unmatched. This CDR3 is CASSGDRVRNEQFF. For the CDR3, the DNA is TGTGCCAGCAGCGGGGACAGGGTAAGAAATGAGCAGTTCTTC.

The V call is TRBV11-3, the J call TRBJ2-2, with D hard to call. Per the germline V gene, CDR1 is SGHNT and CDR2 is YENEEA. The V gene lost 3 bases and the J gene lost 7 bases, with 3 bases spanning the gap. CDR3 size: 11 residues. In DNA, the CDR3 is TGTGCCAGCAGCTTCGTCGGGGAGCTGTTTTTT. This encodes CASSFVGELFF.

The J gene is TRBJ1-1, the V gene TRBV21-1. TRBV21-1 counts as a pseudogene. The CDR3 sequence is 16 residues long. The CDR3 spells CASSKRSGPAGTEAFF. In DNA, the CDR3 is TGTGCCAGCAGCAAAAGGAGTGGCCCGGCGGGGACTGAAGCTTTCTTT.

The chain carries TRBV4-1 and TRBJ1-4; TRBD1 aligns across 8 bases. V lost 0 bases, J lost 3 bases, and 6 bases stayed unmatched. CDR1 MGHRA and CDR2 YSYEKL come from the germline V gene. This CDR3 has 17 amino acids. The CDR3 sequence is CASSQEIQGGANEKLFF. CDR3 sequence (DNA): TGCGCCAGCAGCCAAGAGATACAGGGGGGAGCTAATGAAAAACTGTTTTTT.